The subject of this entry is one T cell receptor (beta chain). Its antigen is not known. TCRdb reprocessed the reads with MiXCR, giving one entry per CDR3 protein. This table has tens of thousands of distinct CDR3 sequences, approximately 22% appearing once. The sample originates from a study of T cell repertoires in cytomegalovirus infection. Study background: Public signatures in TCR beta pointed to CMV infection and matching HLA type. Whole-study results and caveats: The ex vivo response was dominated by HLA-C-restricted CMV-specific TCR beta clonotypes.

This sequence was found in a human donor in good health (CMV status not recorded). Some clones in this sample may be carry-over from other donors' samples. Sequenced input: PBMCs, sequenced either directly or after in vitro stimulation (not recorded which).

The CDR3 spells CASNSGSSGANVLTF. As DNA, the CDR3 is TGTGCCAGCAACTCAGGGAGCTCTGGGGCCAACGTCCTGACTTTC. V and J are TRBV28 and TRBJ2-6; D tentatively fits TRBD1 or TRBD2 (5 bases each). Germline assignment: CDR1 MDHEN and CDR2 SYDVKM. The V gene lost 7 bases and the J gene lost 0 bases, with 10 bases spanning the gap. The CDR3 is made up of 15 amino acids.